This T cell receptor beta chain derives from a study of cytomegalovirus exposure and HLA in healthy donors. Broader study findings: Reports state that TCR beta sequences accurately predicted most subjects' HLA-A and HLA-B alleles.

The CDR3 has 14 residues. CDR1 and CDR2 (germline): SGHRS, YFSETQ. The V end lost 0 bases, the J end lost 6 bases, and 9 bases lay between the germline ends. Both 60 Vbeta primers and 13 Jbeta primers went into the PCR. Per the authors' pipeline: It was a later analysis that counted 83 million or so unique TCR beta chains, of which about 10 million were shared. Method: immunoSEQ multiplex PCR; TCRdb's copy keeps in-frame clones and lacks some. That table supplies the V and J calls and clone size; D and trimming were determined from the DNA. The sample lists approximately 110,000 clones, around 82% seen once, with 5.4% in the top ten. Donors sampled were nominally healthy, though unrecorded immune exposures were likely. Comments on this clone: Its antigen is still unknown.

The V gene is TRBV5-1, the J gene TRBJ1-4; D remains ambiguous. This sequence was found in a woman aged 25 to 39 in good health and CMV-seropositive. Material for sequencing was PBMCs. The CDR3 sequence is CASSLAGGDEKLFF. Here the CDR3 DNA reads TGCGCCAGCAGCTTGGCGGGAGGAGATGAAAAACTGTTTTTT.